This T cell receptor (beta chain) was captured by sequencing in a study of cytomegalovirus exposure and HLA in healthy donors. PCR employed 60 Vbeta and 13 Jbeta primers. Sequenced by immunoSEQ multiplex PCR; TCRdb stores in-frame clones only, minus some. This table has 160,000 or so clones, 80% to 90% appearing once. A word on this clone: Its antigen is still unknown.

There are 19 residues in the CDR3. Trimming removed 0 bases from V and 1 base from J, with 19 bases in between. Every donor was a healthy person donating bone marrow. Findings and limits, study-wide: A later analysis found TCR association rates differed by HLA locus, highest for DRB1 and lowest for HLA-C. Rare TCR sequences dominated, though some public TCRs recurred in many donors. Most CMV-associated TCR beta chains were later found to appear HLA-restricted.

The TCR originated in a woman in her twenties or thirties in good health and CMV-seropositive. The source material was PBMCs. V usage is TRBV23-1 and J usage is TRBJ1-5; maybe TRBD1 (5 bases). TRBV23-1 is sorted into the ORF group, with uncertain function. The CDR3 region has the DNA TGCGCCAGCAGTCAATCGACGGGGGACGGTATCAGGAGCAATCAGCCCCAGCATTTT. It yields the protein CASSQSTGDGIRSNQPQHF.